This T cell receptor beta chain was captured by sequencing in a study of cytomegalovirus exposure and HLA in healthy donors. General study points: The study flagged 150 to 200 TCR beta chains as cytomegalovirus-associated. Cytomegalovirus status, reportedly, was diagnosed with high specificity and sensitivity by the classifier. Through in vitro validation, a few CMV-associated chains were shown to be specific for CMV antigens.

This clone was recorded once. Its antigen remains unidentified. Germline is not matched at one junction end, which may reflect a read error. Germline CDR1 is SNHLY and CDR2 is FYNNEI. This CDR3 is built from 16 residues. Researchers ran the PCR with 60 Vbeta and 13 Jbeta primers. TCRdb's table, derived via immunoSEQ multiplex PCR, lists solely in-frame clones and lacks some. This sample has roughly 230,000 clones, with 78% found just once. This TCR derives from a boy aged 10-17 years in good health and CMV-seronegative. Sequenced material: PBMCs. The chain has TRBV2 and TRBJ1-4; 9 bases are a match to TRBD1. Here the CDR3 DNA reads TGTGCCAGCACCCTAAGAGCCGGGACAGGGAATGGAAAACTGTTTTTT. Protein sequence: CASTLRAGTGNGKLFF.